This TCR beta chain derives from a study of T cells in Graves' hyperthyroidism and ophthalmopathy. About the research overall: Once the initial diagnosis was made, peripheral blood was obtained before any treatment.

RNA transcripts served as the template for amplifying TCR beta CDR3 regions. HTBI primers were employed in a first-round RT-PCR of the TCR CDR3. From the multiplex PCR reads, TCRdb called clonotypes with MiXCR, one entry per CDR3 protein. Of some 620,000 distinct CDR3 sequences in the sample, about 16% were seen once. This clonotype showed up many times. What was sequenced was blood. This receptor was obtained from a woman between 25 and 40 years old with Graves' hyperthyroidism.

The CDR3 DNA is TGTGCCAGCAGTAAGGAGAACACCGGGGAGCTGTTTTTT. Translated: CASSKENTGELFF. J is TRBJ2-2 and V is TRBV11-2; D is uncertain. There are 13 residues in the CDR3. Trimming took 6 bases from V and 1 from J, leaving 6 bases between them. Per germline, CDR1 SGHAT and CDR2 FQNNGV.